Each of the 30 T cell receptor beta chains below was sequenced from the same sample in a study of neoadjuvant anti-PD-1 for oral cavity cancer. The method was immunoSEQ multiplex PCR; TCRdb's version includes in-frame clones alone and lacks a portion of them. This repertoire shows thousands of clones, 54% found once; its top ten account for under 7.5%. The sample consisted of tumor tissue, taken before nivolumab (anti-PD-1) treatment. The source is a person between 35 and 79 years old with oral cavity squamous cell carcinoma.

By sample fraction, this clone is large. The gene calls are TRBV2 and TRBJ2-7; D uncertain. Germline-derived CDR1 and CDR2 are SNHLY and FYNNEI. The ends were cut back, 5 bases at V and 0 bases at J, with 11 bases in the middle. There are 14 residues in the CDR3. The CDR3 DNA follows: TGTGCCAGCAGTTACGACTCAAGCTCCTACGAGCAGTACTTC. Amino acids: CASSYDSSSYEQYF. Looking up the rest from reference TRBV2 and TRBJ2-7 gives the full variable domain: EPEVTQTPSHQVTQMGQEVILRCVPISNHLYFYWYRQILGQKVEFLVSFYNNEISEKSEIFDDQFSVERPDGSNFTLKIRSTKLEDSAMYFCASSYDSSSYEQYFGPGTRLTVT.

This clone was counted only a few times. This chain links TRBV6-4 with TRBJ2-3, with 10 nucleotides matching TRBD2. V dropped 10 bases and J dropped 6; count of bases not matched to a gene: 10. There are 14 residues in the CDR3. Germline CDR1 is MRHNA and CDR2 is SNTAGT. CDR3 residues: CATSAGGIVDTQYF. CDR3 sequence (DNA): TGTGCCACCTCAGCGGGGGGGATTGTTGATACGCAGTATTTT.

The chain is built from TRBV5-4 and TRBJ1-1; weak D call: TRBD1 (5 bases). This CDR3 contains 15 residues. V lost 0 bases, J lost 0 bases, and 9 bases lay in between. Germline loops: CDR1 SGHNT, CDR2 YYREEE (reference sequence). The CDR3 protein is CASSLGGGVNTEAFF. The CDR3 DNA is TGTGCCAGCAGCTTGGGAGGAGGGGTGAACACTGAAGCTTTCTTT. Combining the CDR3 with reference TRBV5-4 and TRBJ1-1 gives the whole variable domain ETGVTQSPTHLIKTRGQQVTLRCSSQSGHNTVSWYQQALGQGPQFIFQYYREEENGRGNFPPRFSGLQFPNYSSELNVNALELDDSALYLCASSLGGGVNTEAFFGQGTRLTVV.

This clone was observed a few times. The V call is TRBV18, the J call TRBJ1-1; D is unresolved. Germline V gene lookup returns CDR1 KGHSH and CDR2 LQKENI. The ends were cut back, 2 bases at V and 7 bases at J, with 11 bases in the middle. The CDR3 contains 13 residues. The CDR3 nucleotides read TGTGCCAGCTCACCAGTGGCTGACGGTGAAGCTTTCTTT. This sequence encodes CASSPVADGEAFF. The full variable domain, with the rest looked up from reference TRBV18 and TRBJ1-1, is NAGVMQNPRHLVRRRGQEARLRCSPMKGHSHVYWYRQLPEEGLKFMVYLQKENIIDESGMPKERFSAEFPKEGPSILRIQQVVRGDSAAYFCASSPVADGEAFFGQGTRLTVV.

J is TRBJ2-1 and V is TRBV6-1, with D perhaps TRBD1 (5 bases). The CDR3 loop spans 13 amino acids. CDR1 MNHNS and CDR2 SASEGT come from the germline V gene. Trimming took 7 bases from V and 7 from J, leaving 14 bases between them. CDR3 loop: CASMGLGANEQFF. The CDR3 DNA is TGTGCCAGCATGGGGTTAGGGGCGAATGAGCAGTTCTTC.

This clone occurred a few times. The rearrangement uses TRBV5-1 and TRBJ2-1, with 8 bases that match TRBD1. J was trimmed by 3 bases and V by 4 bases; bases with no gene match: 24. Germline V gene lookup returns CDR1 SGHRS and CDR2 YFSETQ. The CDR3 loop spans 21 amino acids. The CDR3 sequence is CASSNKGHEGGTGRNYNEQFF. CDR3 nucleotides: TGCGCCAGCAGCAACAAAGGCCATGAGGGCGGGACAGGACGCAACTACAATGAGCAGTTCTTC.

The chain has TRBV28 and TRBJ1-2; D is possibly TRBD1 (5 bases). Germline V CDR1 and CDR2: MDHEN, SYDVKM. The CDR3 has 14 amino acids. V shed 2 bases and J shed 4 bases, with 11 bases lying between them. The CDR3 spells CASSLVDRSYGYTF. The CDR3 DNA sequence: TGTGCCAGCAGTTTAGTTGACAGATCCTATGGCTACACCTTC.

V usage is TRBV4-1 and J usage is TRBJ1-2; D gene ambiguous. Germline CDR1 reads MGHRA; CDR2 reads YSYEKL. V was cut by 1 base and J by 1 base, with 4 bases left in between. The CDR3 loop spans 13 amino acids. The CDR3 here is CASSQGVNYGYTF. The CDR3 DNA is TGCGCCAGCAGCCAAGGAGTTAACTATGGCTACACCTTC.

The sample holds a few counts of this clone. The chain joins TRBV11-2 to TRBJ2-7; D tentatively fits TRBD1 or TRBD2 (5 bases each). CDR1 and CDR2 (germline): SGHAT, FQNNGV. The ends were cut back, 5 bases at V and 6 bases at J, with 14 bases in the middle. CDR3 length: 13 amino acids. This CDR3 is CASSLGTWGEQYF. In DNA, the CDR3 is TGTGCCAGCAGCCTTGGGACCTGGGGCGAGCAGTACTTC.

V usage is TRBV11-2 and J usage is TRBJ2-3; D might be TRBD1 or TRBD2, each matching 5 bases. V was trimmed by 2 bases and J by 5 bases, leaving 11 bases between them. The length of the CDR3 is 14 residues. Germline V lookup: CDR1 SGHAT, CDR2 FQNNGV. CDR3 nucleotides: TGTGCCAGCAGCTTAAACGGGGCCGTAGATACGCAGTATTTT. Protein product: CASSLNGAVDTQYF.

The rearrangement uses TRBV19 and TRBJ1-1, with a weak D call TRBD1 (6 bases). Germline V gene data show CDR1 as LNHDA and CDR2 as SQIVND (reference sequence). V was pared by 9 bases and J by 0 bases, with 23 bases between. The CDR3 has 17 residues. CDR3 DNA sequence: TGTGCCAGCCGGGGGGCAGGTCGACCTAGGGTGAACACTGAAGCTTTCTTT. It codes for CASRGAGRPRVNTEAFF. Looking up the rest from reference TRBV19 and TRBJ1-1 gives the full variable domain: DGGITQSPKYLFRKEGQNVTLSCEQNLNHDAMYWYRQDPGQGLRLIYYSQIVNDFQKGDIAEGYSVSREKKESFPLTVTSAQKNPTAFYLCASRGAGRPRVNTEAFFGQGTRLTVV.

V is TRBV11-2 and J is TRBJ2-2; 8 bases map to TRBD1. There are 17 residues in the CDR3. The V and J ends lost 5 bases and 1 base, in that order; junction bases with no gene match: 9. The germline gives CDR1 SGHAT, CDR2 FQNNGV. The CDR3 DNA sequence: TGTGCCAGCAGCCTTGACAGGGGTGTAAAGAACACCGGGGAGCTGTTTTTT. Protein product: CASSLDRGVKNTGELFF.

This chain joins TRBV18 and TRBJ2-7; a weak D match, TRBD1 (5 bases). CDR1 and CDR2 from the germline V gene are KGHSH and LQKENI. V lost 4 bases, J lost 3 bases, and 10 bases lay in between. This CDR3 region has 13 residues. CDR3 amino acids: CASSLGQVYEQYF. Written as DNA, the CDR3 is TGTGCCAGCTCACTCGGACAAGTCTACGAGCAGTACTTC. The entire variable domain, with the rest obtained from reference TRBV18 and TRBJ2-7, is as follows: NAGVMQNPRHLVRRRGQEARLRCSPMKGHSHVYWYRQLPEEGLKFMVYLQKENIIDESGMPKERFSAEFPKEGPSILRIQQVVRGDSAAYFCASSLGQVYEQYFGPGTRLTVT.

The chain links TRBV7-8 to TRBJ1-5; the D gene is possibly TRBD1 (6 bases). Trimming stripped 5 bases from V and 1 base from J, with 9 bases between. The CDR3 runs to 14 residues. Germline values: CDR1 SGHVS, CDR2 FQNEAQ. CDR3 DNA: TGTGCCAGCAGCGCCGGACAGAGCAATCAGCCCCAGCATTTT. Its translation is CASSAGQSNQPQHF. The variable domain in full, with the rest retrieved from reference TRBV7-8 and TRBJ1-5, is GAGVSQSPRYKVAKRGQDVALRCDPISGHVSLFWYQQALGQGPEFLTYFQNEAQLDKSGLPSDRFFAERPEGSVSTLKIQRTQQEDSAVYLCASSAGQSNQPQHFGDGTRLSIL.

This clone was detected only once. The chain uses TRBV27 and TRBJ2-1, with 8 bases matching TRBD2. Germline values: CDR1 MNHEY, CDR2 SMNVEV (reference sequence). Trimming took 8 bases from V and 6 from J; bases not matched to a gene: 9. The CDR3 sequence is 14 residues long. In DNA, the CDR3 is TGTGCCAGCCACGGGACTAGGGGGGTCAATGAGCAGTTCTTC. It codes for CASHGTRGVNEQFF.

This rearrangement joins TRBV18 to TRBJ2-7; 14 nucleotides agree with TRBD2. The CDR3 extends over 19 amino acids. CDR1 and CDR2 (germline): KGHSH, LQKENI. Trimming cost V 2 bases and J 1 base; bases outside gene matches: 10. CDR3 in amino acids: CASSPSGTSGRTLSYEQYF. The CDR3 DNA is TGTGCCAGCTCACCAAGCGGGACTAGCGGGAGAACGCTTTCCTACGAGCAGTACTTC.

The CDR3 loop is CASSLSGALGYTF. CDR3 in DNA: TGTGCCAGCAGTTTATCAGGGGCACTTGGCTACACCTTC. The chain is built from TRBV27 and TRBJ1-2; weak D call: TRBD1 (5 bases). The CDR3 is 13 amino acids. V lost 0 bases and J lost 7, with 9 bases in between. The germline V gene encodes CDR1 MNHEY and CDR2 SMNVEV (reference sequence).

This clone was counted only a few times. The chain has TRBV6-1 and TRBJ1-1, with no clear D. Trimming took 8 bases from V and 2 from J, leaving 12 bases between them. CDR3 size: 13 residues. Germline assignment: CDR1 MNHNS and CDR2 SASEGT. Here the CDR3 reads CASRKEVNTEAFF. Here the CDR3 DNA reads TGTGCCAGCCGGAAGGAAGTAAACACTGAAGCTTTCTTT.

The chain couples TRBV11-3 to TRBJ2-1, with 8 bases identical to TRBD2. In germline, CDR1 is SGHNT, CDR2 YENEEA. This CDR3 region has 14 residues. V was pared by 2 bases and J by 10 bases, with 7 bases of the junction left unmatched. CDR3 DNA sequence: TGTGCCAGCAGCTTAAATTCCGGGGGGGGCGAGCAGTTCTTC. Residues: CASSLNSGGGEQFF.

V usage is TRBV18 and J usage is TRBJ1-5, with D perhaps matching TRBD1 (6 bases). CDR3 length: 14 residues. V was pared by 0 bases and J by 11 bases, with 14 bases between. Germline V CDR1 and CDR2: KGHSH, LQKENI. The CDR3 reads CASSPPAGVRAQHF. In DNA form, the CDR3 reads TGTGCCAGCTCACCACCGGCAGGGGTTAGGGCCCAGCATTTT.

The chain has TRBV5-1 and TRBJ1-2; no definite D call. Germline V CDR1 and CDR2: SGHRS, YFSETQ. Trimming took 2 bases from V and 7 from J, leaving 12 bases between them. CDR3 length equals 13 residues. This CDR3 is CASSLGPVGGYTF. The CDR3 coding sequence is TGCGCCAGCAGCTTAGGGCCGGTGGGTGGCTACACCTTC.

This chain uses TRBV6-5 with TRBJ2-5; 9 nucleotides line up with TRBD1. Germline CDR1 MNHEY, CDR2 SVGAGI. This CDR3 spans 13 amino acids. V shed 6 bases and J 3 bases; nucleotides not matched to a gene: 2. Written as DNA, the CDR3 is TGTGCCAGCAGCCGGGACAGGGAAGAGACCCAGTACTTC. Translated, it gives CASSRDREETQYF.

V and J are TRBV9 and TRBJ2-1; 10 nucleotides line up with TRBD2. Germline V gene sequence: CDR1 SGDLS, CDR2 YYNGEE. The V segment lost 2 bases and the J segment 2 bases; nucleotides outside the gene matches: 1. The CDR3 spans 15 residues. In DNA form, the CDR3 reads TGTGCCAGCAGCGTCCTAGCGGGGGCCTACAATGAGCAGTTCTTC. Amino acid sequence: CASSVLAGAYNEQFF.

The genes are TRBV2 and TRBJ1-5; the D gene is possibly TRBD1 (6 bases). From germline, CDR1 is SNHLY and CDR2 FYNNEI. This CDR3 is built from 16 residues. V lost 8 bases and J lost 4, with 21 bases in between. CDR3 coding DNA: TGTGCCAGCGGGCTGGATGGGGTTCAGGGGAATCAGCCCCAGCATTTT. Encoded protein: CASGLDGVQGNQPQHF.

The chain couples TRBV19 to TRBJ2-1; 8 positions agree with TRBD2. CDR3 length equals 17 residues. Germline CDR1 and CDR2: LNHDA and SQIVND (reference sequence). Trimming cost V 3 bases and J 4 bases; bases outside gene matches: 11. This CDR3 reads CASSILSVQRGYNEQFF. CDR3 bases: TGTGCCAGTAGTATCTTGAGTGTCCAGCGGGGGTACAATGAGCAGTTCTTC.

The chain combines TRBV2 with TRBJ2-7, with D possibly being TRBD1 (6 bases). Deletions cut 6 bases from V and 3 bases from J, with 18 bases between. The CDR3 contains 15 residues. Germline CDR1 SNHLY, CDR2 FYNNEI. The CDR3 sequence is CASRLQGNPFYEQYF. CDR3 DNA sequence: TGTGCCAGCAGATTGCAGGGGAATCCCTTCTACGAGCAGTACTTC.

This clone came up a few times. V is TRBV19 and J is TRBJ1-2; D gene unclear. The CDR3 covers 12 residues. The germline CDR1 and CDR2 sequences are LNHDA and SQIVND (reference sequence). The V end was cut by 6 bases, the J end by 8 bases, with 13 bases between. In DNA form, the CDR3 reads TGTGCCAGTAGATCTGACCAGAAGGGCTACACCTTC. Its translation is CASRSDQKGYTF.

The gene calls are TRBV5-8 and TRBJ2-3; 12 nucleotides line up with TRBD2. CDR3 length: 14 amino acids. Germline CDR1 SGHTS, CDR2 YDEGEE. With 5 bases clipped from V and 4 bases from J, the junction kept 2 bases outside the gene matches. The CDR3 loop reads CASRLAGGPDTQYF. CDR3 bases: TGTGCCAGCAGACTAGCGGGGGGCCCAGATACGCAGTATTTT.

V is TRBV14 and J is TRBJ1-1; D ambiguous. Per germline, CDR1 SGHDN and CDR2 FVKESK. The CDR3 has 13 amino acids. V gave up 2 bases and J gave up 2 bases, with 6 bases separating them. The CDR3 sequence: CASSQLVNTEAFF. CDR3 coding DNA: TGTGCCAGCAGCCAACTCGTAAACACTGAAGCTTTCTTT.

This clone came up a few times. This chain connects TRBV2 to TRBJ1-6, with D uncertain. Trimming took 1 base from V and 3 from J, leaving 4 bases between them. Germline assignment: CDR1 SNHLY and CDR2 FYNNEI. This CDR3 has 14 amino acids. CDR3 in amino acids: CASSEVSYNSPLHF. CDR3 in DNA: TGTGCCAGCAGTGAAGTGAGCTATAATTCACCCCTCCACTTT.